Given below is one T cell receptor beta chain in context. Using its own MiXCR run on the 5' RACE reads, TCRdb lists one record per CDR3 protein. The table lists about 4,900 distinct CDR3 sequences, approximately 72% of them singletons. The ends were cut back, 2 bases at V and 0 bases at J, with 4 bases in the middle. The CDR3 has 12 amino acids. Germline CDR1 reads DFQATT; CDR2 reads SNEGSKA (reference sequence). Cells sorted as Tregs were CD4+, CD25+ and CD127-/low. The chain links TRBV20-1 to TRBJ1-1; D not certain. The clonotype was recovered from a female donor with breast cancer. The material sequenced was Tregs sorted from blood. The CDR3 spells CSARPVNTEAFF. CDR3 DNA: TGCAGTGCTAGACCAGTGAACACTGAAGCTTTCTTT.